This TCR beta chain stems from a study of OX40 agonist ivuxolimab in advanced cancers. About the investigation overall: The costimulatory receptor OX40 (CD134) was targeted by ivuxolimab, a fully human IgG2 agonistic monoclonal antibody. Peripheral TCRbeta sequencing was intended to test whether TCR sequence diversity was altered and clonal T-cell expansion was caused by ivuxolimab. Partial responses were achieved by three dose-escalation patients, of whom one had hepatocellular carcinoma and two had cutaneous melanoma. In the dose-escalation cohort, approximately 80% of patients were male, and the mean age was 60 years with a range of 23 to 79. Of the roughly 53 patients in dose escalation, around 20 had hepatocellular carcinoma, about 15 had melanoma, 9 had renal cell carcinoma and 9 had head and neck cancer. Intravenous ivuxolimab was administered to patients every 2 weeks at six dose levels: 0.01, 0.1, 0.3, 1.5, 3 and 10 mg/kg. The paper describes the monotherapy dose-escalation part (N = 52 patients) of the phase I trial of ivuxolimab. Patients were allowed to have had prior anti-PD-1, anti-PD-L1 or anti-CTLA-4 therapy, and 40% of the dose-escalation patients had previously received checkpoint inhibitors.

For sequencing of the TCRbeta CDR3 region, genomic DNA was extracted from the sorted cells. The immunoSEQ Assay was used for sequencing of TCRbeta CDR3 regions. The immuneACCESS repertoire file appears here via TCRdb, limited to in-frame rearrangements. These files lack a portion of the clones; in checked studies, under half of the deficit traces to unresolved V genes, and the cause of the others is not known. The table for this sample lists roughly 61,000 clones; 81% of them were counted only once. Clones ranked in the top ten supply about 0.74% of the sample. The trial excluded patients who had a history of autoimmune disease or were on systemic immunosuppression. In every dose cohort, peripheral blood was drawn for TCR sequencing at baseline, cycle 4 day 1, and cycle 7 day 1. Samples were obtained from an open-label, multicenter, first-in-human phase I dose-escalation trial of ivuxolimab. Adults with locally advanced or metastatic melanoma, renal cell, hepatocellular, or head and neck squamous cell carcinoma were enrolled in the trial. Before TCR sequencing, CD4+ and CD8+ T cells were separately sorted from peripheral blood.

Points the paper makes about the study in general: Which antigens the clonally expanded peripheral T cells were specific for was not determined. After ivuxolimab, expanded clones were on average more numerous among CD8+ T cells than among CD4+ T cells. Low levels of normalized T-cell clonal expansion were also shown by some nonresponding patients. At doses of 0.1 to 3.0 mg/kg, clonal expansion of both CD4+ and CD8+ blood T cells was observed from baseline to week 6. In partial responders in the 0.1-3.0 mg/kg groups, normalized peripheral clonal expansion was found to be among the lowest, especially among CD8+ T cells.

As encoded in the germline V gene (reference sequence), CDR1 is LNHDA while CDR2 is SQIVND. V and J lose 6 bases and 0 bases, and a span of 9 bases separates them. Counted from cysteine to phenylalanine, this CDR3 has 14 amino acids. Only CDR3 DNA remains: 42 bases, in frame from the first base. Notes on this clone: No antigen is known for it. No per-base quality is available; no much larger clone lies one base away.

The receptor chain draws on TRBV19 and TRBJ1-5; tentative D gene TRBD1, with 5 bases matching. Here the sequenced sample was CD4+ or CD8+ T cells sorted from blood, taken in a trial of the OX40 agonist ivuxolimab. The source of this sequence is an adult with an advanced solid tumor such as melanoma, head and neck, liver or kidney cancer. DNA sequence: TGTGCCAGTAGGCAGGGTTTTAGCAATCAGCCCCAGCATTTT. Translated, it reads CASRQGFSNQPQHF.